This T cell receptor (beta chain) is drawn from a study of identical twins. This clonotype appeared many times. The target antigen is unknown. Study observations and caveats: Beta out-of-frame sequences displayed a weaker excess of sharing between twins. Out-of-frame alpha sequences common to twins exhibited a surplus of low generation probability. Whereas memory repertoires showed no such difference, abundant cord blood beta clonotypes carried fewer insertions.

Germline V CDR1 and CDR2: DFQATT, SNEGSKA (reference sequence). V shed 6 bases and J 0 bases; nucleotides not matched to a gene: 13. CDR3 length: 17 residues. A universal primer binding site was introduced by template switching. The final cDNA contained unique molecular identifiers. MiXCR, applied by TCRdb to the 5' RACE reads, yields one record per CDR3 protein. The sample has a few hundred thousand distinct CDR3 sequences; more than 6.5% are singletons. These data were also reused for a study on yellow fever vaccine responses in identical twins.

The V and J genes are TRBV20-1 and TRBJ2-1, with 8 positions matching TRBD2. Specimen: memory (CD45RO+) T cells sorted from blood. This clonotype originated in a woman between 18 and 29 years old in good health. CDR3 bases: TGCAGTGCCGTAGGAGCGGGGGCCTTTAGCTCCTACAATGAGCAGTTCTTC. It translates to CSAVGAGAFSSYNEQFF.